This is a list of T cell receptor beta chains from one sample in a study of tumor and adjacent non-tumor tissue in lung cancer. TCRdb reprocessed the multiplex PCR reads via MiXCR and lists one record per CDR3 protein. The table lists fewer than 75,000 distinct CDR3 sequences, 75% to 85% of them singletons, with over 35% in the top ten. Sequenced: distant non-tumor lung tissue. Every receptor here comes from a man between 60 and 75 years old with non-small cell lung cancer. Each CDR3 is given without its conserved first and last residue. Not all rows give a size; the values are once, few, many and, for expanded clones, a class.

j_call | clone_size | v_call | cdr3_aa
TRBJ2-2 | - | TRBV11-1 | TSSLTNGTGELF
TRBJ2-1 | - | TRBV5-1 | ASSLDPIGAMSEQF
TRBJ2-7 | - | TRBV6-6 | VSTVSLGQGEQY
TRBJ2-1 | once | TRBV5-4 | ASSYRNGSLYNEQF
TRBJ2-7 | - | TRBV6-5 | ASSYWRQETAGQY
TRBJ2-7 | - | TRBV6-5 | ANSSGIFYEQY
TRBJ2-7 | - | TRBV5-1 | VSSLKGPSYERY
TRBJ2-7 | - | TRBV4-2 | ASSQAVGWERLNEHY
TRBJ2-7 | - | TRBV7-8 | ACSLDGLCSSYEQY
TRBJ2-7 | few | TRBV29-1 | SVEMGNEQY
TRBJ2-3 | many | TRBV25-1 | ASRETGSTDTQY
TRBJ1-5 | - | TRBV5-3 | ARSFPDQAHHNQPQH
TRBJ2-7 | - | TRBV7-9 | ASSSDMAAYEQY
TRBJ1-4 | - | TRBV12-3/TRBV12-4 | TSSLAPKERLF
TRBJ2-1 | - | TRBV10-3 | AINAEVSGEQF
TRBJ1-1 | - | TRBV10-2 | ASGDGNTEAF
TRBJ1-5 | - | TRBV6-1 | ASIGGDENQPQH
TRBJ2-5 | many | TRBV7-9 | ASSPSPTAGIETQY
TRBJ2-3 | - | TRBV11-3 | TSSPGASGVTDTQY
TRBJ2-7 | - | TRBV4-1 | ASSQYRHHSYEQY
TRBJ2-3 | - | TRBV11-3 | ASRSGLANSTDTRH
TRBJ2-7 | many | TRBV28 | ASSLSRVLRYYEQY
TRBJ2-1 | - | TRBV6-5 | ASSPTESSYNEQF
TRBJ1-4 | - | TRBV11-2 | ASSPGSATNEKPF
TRBJ2-1 | - | TRBV29-1 | IVNEQF
TRBJ2-7 | - | TRBV6-5 | ASSPTRLSYEQY
TRBJ2-5 | - | TRBV29-1 | SVTDRYQETQC
TRBJ1-6 | - | TRBV5-6 | AGSLRQRNGSPLR
TRBJ2-7 | many | TRBV20-1 | SAPRVDSYEQY
TRBJ2-3 | few | TRBV6-5 | ASKLAEGTDAQY
TRBJ2-1 | - | TRBV7-8 | TSSPLSRRDEQF
TRBJ2-2 | - | TRBV28 | ASSLTGRELF
TRBJ1-1 | - | TRBV4-1 | ASNQGQTRDTEAS
TRBJ1-6 | - | TRBV5-4 | ASSLQPYTDNSPLH
TRBJ2-7 | - | TRBV28 | ASSFPSSAAYEQY
TRBJ2-2 | - | TRBV2 | ASSDQVTGAALAGELF
TRBJ2-3 | - | TRBV9 | ASSAGQRTDTQY
TRBJ1-6 | - | TRBV7-9 | ASSVIGNSPLH
TRBJ2-7 | large | TRBV12-3/TRBV12-4 | ASSPGTGGLEQY
TRBJ2-3 | - | TRBV29-1 | SAHHQTGANTDTQY
TRBJ2-3 | - | TRBV11-3 | ASSLGLVDRADTQY
TRBJ1-2 | - | TRBV12-3/TRBV12-4 | ASDTRAFTNYDYT
TRBJ1-1 | many | TRBV14 | ASSQDPQEGGTEAF
TRBJ2-3 | many | TRBV6-5 | ASSLEGIGTDTQY
TRBJ1-5 | - | TRBV12-3/TRBV12-4 | ARSEGDGHNQPQH
TRBJ2-5 | - | TRBV29-1 | SVEDGSRGETQY
TRBJ2-1 | - | TRBV7-8 | ASSTRPGLAGVDEQF
TRBJ2-5 | - | TRBV4-1 | TSSQLRHQLY
TRBJ2-2 | - | TRBV4-1 | ASSHTQGNAGEQF
TRBJ2-7 | - | TRBV6-2/TRBV6-3 | ASMSSSGSVYEQY
TRBJ2-2 | - | TRBV30 | AWSVVRAGELF
TRBJ2-7 | - | TRBV10-1 | ASSDRTGLYEQY